This T cell receptor beta chain was captured by sequencing in a study of blood T cell repertoires in COVID-19. Study overall: The United States, Italy and Spain provided the acute and convalescent COVID-19 samples. From T cells, B-cell-depleted T cells, or PBMCs came the material, which was cDNA or gDNA.

In the authors' workflow: For nucleated cells, counts were estimated from reference gene primer amplification. Generated by immunoSEQ multiplex PCR, the TCRdb table keeps only in-frame clones and is missing some. The V and J calls and clone size were taken over from that table, and D and trimming were inferred from the DNA. The repertoire includes 50,000 to 70,000 clones, approximately 91% of them detected once, and 7.5% to 9.5% sits in the top ten. There are 16 residues in the CDR3. Germline V gives CDR1 SQVTM, CDR2 ANQGSEA. Trimming took off 4 bases at V and 6 bases at J, with 24 bases between the two ends.

The sequence was collected from a woman aged 70-85 years with active COVID-19. The chain employs TRBV29-1 and TRBJ1-1; possibly TRBD1 for D (6 bases). Sample: peripheral blood. CDR3 protein: CSVGGGWGLLMPEAFF. In DNA form, the CDR3 reads TGCAGCGTTGGCGGCGGTTGGGGGCTGTTAATGCCTGAAGCTTTCTTT.